Each of the 27 T cell receptor beta chains below was sequenced from the same sample in a study of T cell responses to AZD1222 COVID-19 vaccine. Clones were sequenced by immunoSEQ multiplex PCR, and TCRdb holds only the in-frame ones, with some missing. The sample yields approximately 100,000 clones, around 87% seen once. The input for sequencing was peripheral blood, taken 28 days after the second AZD1222 dose. Source of these receptors: an adult who received the AZD1222 COVID-19 vaccine.

The chain employs TRBV7-8 and TRBJ2-7; 10 bases match TRBD2. Per germline, CDR1 SGHVS and CDR2 FQNEAQ. CDR3 length: 13 residues. J lost 7 bases, V lost 5 bases, and 5 bases had no gene match. CDR3 residues: CASSPGLAREQYF. The CDR3 bases are TGTGCCAGCAGCCCGGGACTAGCGCGGGAGCAGTACTTC. The variable domain in full, completed from reference TRBV7-8 and TRBJ2-7, reads GAGVSQSPRYKVAKRGQDVALRCDPISGHVSLFWYQQALGQGPEFLTYFQNEAQLDKSGLPSDRFFAERPEGSVSTLKIQRTQQEDSAVYLCASSPGLAREQYFGPGTRLTVT.

The V and J genes are TRBV30 and TRBJ2-7; D could derive from TRBD1 or TRBD2 (5 bases each). The CDR3 totals 14 residues. Per the germline V gene, CDR1 is GTSNPN and CDR2 is SVGIG (reference sequence). The germline V and J ends were trimmed by 2 bases and 6 bases, with 17 bases remaining between them. The CDR3 DNA sequence: TGTGCCTGGAGTCCTCTAGGGGCCCGGGGCGAGCAGTACTTC. This translates into CAWSPLGARGEQYF.

The chain joins TRBV12-3 or TRBV12-4 to TRBJ2-1; D uncertain. This CDR3 spans 13 amino acids. V was clipped by 6 bases and J by 9 bases, with 15 bases between them. This chain's CDR3 is CASSRTETSEQFF. For the CDR3, the DNA is TGTGCCAGCAGCCGAACCGAGACAAGTGAGCAGTTCTTC.

The J gene is TRBJ1-4, the V gene TRBV5-1; 9 bases are a match to TRBD1. Germline CDR1 and CDR2: SGHRS and YFSETQ. The ends lost 5 bases at V and 6 bases at J; junction bases unmatched: 8. This CDR3 region has 15 residues. The CDR3 DNA follows: TGCGCCAGCAGACCCCGGGGGACAGGGTATGAAAAACTGTTTTTT. The encoded protein is CASRPRGTGYEKLFF.

The V call is TRBV3-1 (or the pseudogene TRBV3-2), the J call TRBJ1-4, with 10 bases fitting TRBD1. The CDR3 has 15 amino acids. Trimming cost V 4 bases and J 8 bases; bases outside gene matches: 7. Germline CDR1 LGHDT, CDR2 YNNKEL (reference sequence). This CDR3 is CASSPARGQGEKLFF. CDR3 DNA sequence: TGTGCCAGCAGCCCGGCTAGGGGACAGGGGGAAAAACTGTTTTTT.

This clone was seen just once. The gene calls are TRBV2 and TRBJ1-5; 7 positions agree with TRBD1. The CDR3 has 15 amino acids. Looked up from germline, CDR1 is SNHLY and CDR2 is FYNNEI. With V trimmed by 6 bases and J by 4 bases, 9 bases remained unmatched. CDR3 sequence reads: CASRFTGEGNQPQHF. The DNA for the CDR3 is TGTGCCAGCAGGTTTACAGGGGAGGGGAATCAGCCCCAGCATTTT.

The chain employs TRBV7-6 and TRBJ1-1; tentatively, D is TRBD1 (5 bases). V lost 2 bases and J lost 1, with 11 bases in between. The germline gives CDR1 SGHVS, CDR2 FNYEAQ. This CDR3 comprises 15 residues. The CDR3 region is CASSLLNGGNTEAFF. CDR3 nucleotides: TGTGCCAGCAGCTTACTAAACGGGGGGAACACTGAAGCTTTCTTT.

The CDR3 sequence: CASSSSGTVGNQPQHF. The CDR3 bases are TGTGCCAGCAGCAGTTCCGGGACGGTGGGCAATCAGCCCCAGCATTTT. V and J are TRBV5-8 and TRBJ1-5; D is possibly TRBD1 (5 bases). The CDR3 consists of 16 residues. Germline-derived CDR1 and CDR2 are SGHTS and YDEGEE. Trimming pared 4 bases from V and 2 bases from J, leaving 16 bases between.

V usage is TRBV7-2 and J usage is TRBJ2-3; no firm D call. Germline loops: CDR1 SGHTA, CDR2 FQGNSA. This CDR3 region has 17 residues. V dropped 3 bases and J dropped 2 bases, with 18 bases sitting between them. CDR3: CASSLDRFGRDTDTQYF. Written as DNA, the CDR3 is TGTGCCAGCAGCTTGGACCGCTTCGGACGTGACACAGATACGCAGTATTTT.

This rearrangement joins TRBV2 to TRBJ1-2; no reliable D call. The germline gives CDR1 SNHLY, CDR2 FYNNEI. The CDR3 covers 13 residues. The germline V and J ends were trimmed by 4 bases and 2 bases, with 8 bases remaining between them. CDR3 protein: CASSVVGNYGYTF. DNA of the CDR3: TGTGCCAGCAGTGTGGTGGGGAACTATGGCTACACCTTC.

The chain recombines TRBV9 with TRBJ2-2, with 8 positions matching TRBD1. This CDR3 spans 15 amino acids. Trimming cost V 4 bases and J 4 bases; bases outside gene matches: 6. Germline V CDR1 and CDR2: SGDLS, YYNGEE. The CDR3 here is CASSPRTGSTGELFF. The CDR3 DNA reads as TGTGCCAGCAGCCCCCGGACAGGGAGCACCGGGGAGCTGTTTTTT.

This rearrangement joins TRBV5-3 to TRBJ1-3; D is perhaps TRBD1 (6 bases). TRBV5-3 is assigned to the ORF class and has an uncertain function. Trimming stripped 3 bases from V and 0 bases from J, with 13 bases between. The CDR3 covers 16 residues. The CDR3 loop is CARSSDGTLSGNTIYF. The CDR3 nucleotides read TGTGCCAGAAGCTCTGACGGGACACTCTCTGGAAACACCATATATTTT.

This clone appeared a single time. J is TRBJ1-3 and V is TRBV12-5; D is unclear. Between the trimmed V and J ends, which lost 6 bases and 2 bases, there was a span of 17 bases. The CDR3 sequence is 16 residues long. The germline V gene has CDR1 LGHNT and CDR2 FRNRAP. The CDR3: CASGWYVRRAGNTIYF. As DNA, the CDR3 is TGTGCTAGTGGCTGGTACGTAAGGAGGGCTGGAAACACCATATATTTT.

The CDR3 DNA follows: TGTGCCAGCACATCCGAGGGACCGGGTAATTCACCCCTCCACTTT. Translated: CASTSEGPGNSPLHF. V usage is TRBV18 and J usage is TRBJ1-6; D is possibly TRBD1 (5 bases). The CDR3 consists of 15 residues. V shed 8 bases and J shed 6 bases, with 17 bases lying between them. Germline values: CDR1 KGHSH, CDR2 LQKENI.

The CDR3 DNA reads as TGTGCCAGCAGTGAAGAGGGGGCTTGGAATCAGCCCCAGCATTTT. Translation: CASSEEGAWNQPQHF. This chain joins TRBV2 and TRBJ1-5; 7 nucleotides match TRBD1. The CDR3 is 15 amino acids. Germline CDR1 SNHLY, CDR2 FYNNEI. V gave up 1 base and J gave up 4 bases; unmatched junction bases: 4.

This chain links TRBV30 with TRBJ1-6; weak D call: TRBD1 (5 bases). V lost 0 bases and J 0 bases, leaving 12 bases between the germline ends. This CDR3 has 17 residues. From germline, CDR1 is GTSNPN and CDR2 SVGIG (reference sequence). The CDR3 reads CAWSVGVPGSYNSPLHF. The CDR3 DNA follows: TGTGCCTGGAGTGTAGGGGTACCCGGCTCCTATAATTCACCCCTCCACTTT.

The V call is TRBV28, the J call TRBJ2-2; the match to TRBD2 covers 12 bases. This CDR3 has 16 residues. The germline V gene has CDR1 MDHEN and CDR2 SYDVKM. Trimming removed 3 bases from V and 7 bases from J; junction bases left unmatched: 6. This CDR3 is CASSFLAGGPVGELFF. CDR3 DNA: TGTGCCAGCAGTTTCCTAGCGGGAGGGCCGGTCGGGGAGCTGTTTTTT.

The V call is TRBV5-4, the J call TRBJ2-7; no reliable D call. CDR1 is SGHNT, CDR2 YYREEE, per germline (reference sequence). The germline V and J ends were trimmed by 3 bases and 4 bases, with 11 bases remaining between them. The CDR3 extends over 13 amino acids. The CDR3 coding sequence is TGTGCCAGCAGCTCCGAACCTAGGTACGAGCAGTACTTC. It codes for CASSSEPRYEQYF.

CDR3 region: CASKDRGYEQYF. CDR3 coding DNA: TGTGCCAGCAAGGACAGGGGCTACGAGCAGTACTTC. This sequence joins TRBV28 and TRBJ2-7; 9 bases line up with TRBD1. This CDR3 contains 12 residues. V was clipped by 7 bases and J by 3 bases; unmatched bases: 1. In germline, CDR1 is MDHEN, CDR2 SYDVKM.

The chain uses TRBV28 and TRBJ2-1, with 9 bases lining up with TRBD1. J was trimmed by 2 bases and V by 9 bases; bases with no gene match: 5. CDR1 MDHEN and CDR2 SYDVKM come from the germline V gene. The CDR3 loop spans 14 amino acids. The CDR3 nucleotides read TGTGCCAGTACTGGACAGGGGCCCTACAATGAGCAGTTCTTC. This gives the protein CASTGQGPYNEQFF.

The chain recombines TRBV28 with TRBJ2-7; D unresolved. There are 12 residues in the CDR3. In germline, CDR1 is MDHEN, CDR2 SYDVKM. V gave up 3 bases and J gave up 4 bases, with 7 bases separating them. CDR3 loop: CASSLPEYEQYF. The CDR3 bases are TGTGCCAGCAGTTTGCCGGAGTACGAGCAGTACTTC.

This chain connects TRBV15 to TRBJ1-2; D unresolved. CDR3 size: 14 residues. Germline V gene data show CDR1 as LNHNV and CDR2 as YYDKDF (reference sequence). Deletions cut 0 bases from V and 4 bases from J, with 9 bases between. CDR3 nucleotides: TGTGCCACCAGCAGAGATCTGGGAAGCTATGGCTACACCTTC. This encodes CATSRDLGSYGYTF.

Comment on this clone: The junction departs from germline at one end; a sequencing error may be responsible. The V call is TRBV6-1, the J call TRBJ1-4; 9 bases are shared with TRBD1. The germline V gene encodes CDR1 MNHNS and CDR2 SASEGT. This CDR3 is 16 amino acids long. CDR3 sequence (DNA): TGTGCCAGCAGGGAAGACAGGGGGGGTTTAGGTGAAAAACTGTTTTTT. It translates to CASREDRGGLGEKLFF.

V is TRBV2 and J is TRBJ2-1; 9 nucleotides line up with TRBD2. The V segment lost 7 bases and the J segment 2 bases; nucleotides outside the gene matches: 3. Germline-derived CDR1 and CDR2 are SNHLY and FYNNEI. CDR3 size: 14 residues. CDR3 nucleotides: TGTGCCAGCAACCTAGCGGGAACCTACAATGAGCAGTTCTTC. This translates into CASNLAGTYNEQFF.

This rearrangement joins TRBV6-5 to TRBJ1-1; 8 positions agree with TRBD1. This CDR3 region has 13 residues. The germline gives CDR1 MNHEY, CDR2 SVGAGI. V lost 6 bases to trimming and J lost 3 bases; unmatched junction nucleotides: 3. The CDR3 protein is CASSMTGDTEAFF. The DNA of the CDR3 is TGTGCCAGCAGCATGACAGGGGACACTGAAGCTTTCTTT.

The chain links TRBV28 to TRBJ1-2; D is unresolved. The CDR3 runs to 12 residues. V shed 7 bases and J shed 3 bases, with 9 bases lying between them. Germline V gene data show CDR1 as MDHEN and CDR2 as SYDVKM. The CDR3 bases are TGTGCCAGCACCTTGGGAGACTATGGCTACACCTTC. It specifies CASTLGDYGYTF.

The chain uses TRBV21-1 and TRBJ1-1; TRBD1 was called by the table and not checked on the DNA. TRBV21-1 is a pseudogene locus. This CDR3 spans 16 amino acids. As DNA, the CDR3 is TGTGCCAGCAGCAAAGGGGGGACAGTGAAGGGCACTGAAGCTTTCTTT. It is translated as CASSKGGTVKGTEAFF.